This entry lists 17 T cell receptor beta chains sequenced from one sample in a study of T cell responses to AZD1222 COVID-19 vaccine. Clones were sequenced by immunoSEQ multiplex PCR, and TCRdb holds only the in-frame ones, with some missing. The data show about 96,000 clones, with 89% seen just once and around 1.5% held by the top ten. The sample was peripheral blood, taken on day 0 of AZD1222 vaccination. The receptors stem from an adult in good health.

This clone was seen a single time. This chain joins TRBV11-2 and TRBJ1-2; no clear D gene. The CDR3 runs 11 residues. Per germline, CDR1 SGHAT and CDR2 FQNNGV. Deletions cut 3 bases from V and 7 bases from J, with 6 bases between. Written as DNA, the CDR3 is TGTGCCAGCAGCTTCCGTGGTGGCTACACCTTC. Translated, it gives CASSFRGGYTF.

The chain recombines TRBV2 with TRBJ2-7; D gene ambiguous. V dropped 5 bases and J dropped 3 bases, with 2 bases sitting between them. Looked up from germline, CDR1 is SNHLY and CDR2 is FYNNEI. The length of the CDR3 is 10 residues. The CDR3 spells CASSRYEQYF. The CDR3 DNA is TGTGCCAGCAGTCGCTACGAGCAGTACTTC.

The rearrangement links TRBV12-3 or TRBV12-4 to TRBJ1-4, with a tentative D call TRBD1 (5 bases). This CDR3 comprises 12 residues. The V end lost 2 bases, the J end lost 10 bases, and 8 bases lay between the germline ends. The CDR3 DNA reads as TGTGCCAGCAGTTTAACGACAGCAAAACTGTTTTTT. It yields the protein CASSLTTAKLFF.

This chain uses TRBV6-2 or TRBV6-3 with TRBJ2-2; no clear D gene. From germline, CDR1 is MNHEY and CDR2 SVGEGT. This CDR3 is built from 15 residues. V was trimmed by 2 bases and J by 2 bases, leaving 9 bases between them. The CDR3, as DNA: TGTGCCAGCAGTTACCGGCCCCTTAACACCGGGGAGCTGTTTTTT. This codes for CASSYRPLNTGELFF.

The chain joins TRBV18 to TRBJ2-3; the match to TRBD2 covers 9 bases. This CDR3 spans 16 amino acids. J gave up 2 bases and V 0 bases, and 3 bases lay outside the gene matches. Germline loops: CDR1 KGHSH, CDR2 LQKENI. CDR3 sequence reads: CASSPPKRGDTDTQYF. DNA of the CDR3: TGTGCCAGCTCACCACCCAAGCGGGGGGACACAGATACGCAGTATTTT.

The CDR3 loop reads CASSPTGNTGELFF. The CDR3, as DNA: TGTGCCAGCAGCCCGACAGGAAACACCGGGGAGCTGTTTTTT. The chain recombines TRBV7-2 with TRBJ2-2, with TRBD1 as a possible D gene (6 bases). The V end lost 5 bases, the J end lost 2 bases, and 9 bases lay between the germline ends. The germline gives CDR1 SGHTA, CDR2 FQGNSA. This CDR3 spans 14 amino acids.

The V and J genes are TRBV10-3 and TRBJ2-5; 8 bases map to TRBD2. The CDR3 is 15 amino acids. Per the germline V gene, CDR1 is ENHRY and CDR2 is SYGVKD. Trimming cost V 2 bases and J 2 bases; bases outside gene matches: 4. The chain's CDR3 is CAISEASGGQETQYF. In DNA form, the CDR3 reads TGTGCCATCAGTGAGGCCAGCGGGGGTCAAGAGACCCAGTACTTC.

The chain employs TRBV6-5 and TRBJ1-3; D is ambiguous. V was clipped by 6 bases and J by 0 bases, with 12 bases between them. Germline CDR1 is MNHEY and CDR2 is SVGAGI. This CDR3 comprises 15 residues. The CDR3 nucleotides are TGTGCCAGCAGGCTAACGGGGAGCTCTGGAAACACCATATATTTT. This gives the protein CASRLTGSSGNTIYF.

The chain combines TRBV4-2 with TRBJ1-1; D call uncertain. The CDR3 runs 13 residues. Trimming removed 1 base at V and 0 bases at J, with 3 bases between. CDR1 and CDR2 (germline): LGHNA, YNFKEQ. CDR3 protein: CASSQVMNTEAFF. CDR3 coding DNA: TGTGCCAGCAGCCAAGTTATGAACACTGAAGCTTTCTTT.

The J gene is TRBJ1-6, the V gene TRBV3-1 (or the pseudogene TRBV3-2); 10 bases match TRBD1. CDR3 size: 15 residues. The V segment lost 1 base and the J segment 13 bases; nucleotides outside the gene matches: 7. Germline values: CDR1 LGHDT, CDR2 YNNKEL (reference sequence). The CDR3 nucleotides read TGTGCCAGCAGCCAAGCCGGGACAGGGGATCACCCCCTCCACTTT. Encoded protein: CASSQAGTGDHPLHF.

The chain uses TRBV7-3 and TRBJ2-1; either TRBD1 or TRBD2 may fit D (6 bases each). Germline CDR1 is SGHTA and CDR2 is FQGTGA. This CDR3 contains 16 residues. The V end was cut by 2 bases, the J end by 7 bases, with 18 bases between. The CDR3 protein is CASSLFGGRNLNEQFF. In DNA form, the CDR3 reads TGTGCCAGCAGCTTATTCGGGGGCCGAAATCTAAATGAGCAGTTCTTC.

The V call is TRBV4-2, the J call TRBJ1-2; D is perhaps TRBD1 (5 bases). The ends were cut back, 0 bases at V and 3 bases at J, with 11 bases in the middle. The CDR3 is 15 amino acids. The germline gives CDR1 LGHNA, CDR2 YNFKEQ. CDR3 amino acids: CASSQDISGDYGYTF. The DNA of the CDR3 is TGTGCCAGCAGCCAAGATATATCGGGGGACTATGGCTACACCTTC.

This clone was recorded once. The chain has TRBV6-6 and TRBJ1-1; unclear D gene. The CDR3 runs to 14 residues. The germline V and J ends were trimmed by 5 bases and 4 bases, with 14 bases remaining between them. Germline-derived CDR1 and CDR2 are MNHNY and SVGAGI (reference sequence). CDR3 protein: CASSTLGSGTEAFF. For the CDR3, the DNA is TGTGCCAGCAGTACCCTGGGGTCGGGCACTGAAGCTTTCTTT.

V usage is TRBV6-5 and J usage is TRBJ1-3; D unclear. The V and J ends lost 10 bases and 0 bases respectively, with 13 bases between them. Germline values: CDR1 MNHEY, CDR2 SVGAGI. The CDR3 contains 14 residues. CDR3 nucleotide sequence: TGTGCCACCTCCGCTTCTCACTCTGGAAACACCATATATTTT. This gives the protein CATSASHSGNTIYF.

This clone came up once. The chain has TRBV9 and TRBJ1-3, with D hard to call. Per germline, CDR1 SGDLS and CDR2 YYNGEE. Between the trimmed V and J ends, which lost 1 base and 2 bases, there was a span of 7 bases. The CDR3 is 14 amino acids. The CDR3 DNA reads TGTGCCAGCAGCGTAAGGGATGCTGGAAACACCATATATTTT. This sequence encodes CASSVRDAGNTIYF.

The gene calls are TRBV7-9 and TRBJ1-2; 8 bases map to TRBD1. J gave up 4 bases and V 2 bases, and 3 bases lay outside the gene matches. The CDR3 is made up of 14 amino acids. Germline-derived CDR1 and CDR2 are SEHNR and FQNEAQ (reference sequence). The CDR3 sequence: CASSLNQGAYGYTF. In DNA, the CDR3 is TGTGCCAGCAGCTTAAATCAGGGGGCCTATGGCTACACCTTC.

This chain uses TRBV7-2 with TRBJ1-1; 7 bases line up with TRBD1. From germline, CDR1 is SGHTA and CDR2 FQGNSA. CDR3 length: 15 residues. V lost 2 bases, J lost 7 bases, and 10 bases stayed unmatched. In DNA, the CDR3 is TGTGCCAGCAGCTTAATGAGAGGGACAGCCTATGAAGCTTTCTTT. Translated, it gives CASSLMRGTAYEAFF.